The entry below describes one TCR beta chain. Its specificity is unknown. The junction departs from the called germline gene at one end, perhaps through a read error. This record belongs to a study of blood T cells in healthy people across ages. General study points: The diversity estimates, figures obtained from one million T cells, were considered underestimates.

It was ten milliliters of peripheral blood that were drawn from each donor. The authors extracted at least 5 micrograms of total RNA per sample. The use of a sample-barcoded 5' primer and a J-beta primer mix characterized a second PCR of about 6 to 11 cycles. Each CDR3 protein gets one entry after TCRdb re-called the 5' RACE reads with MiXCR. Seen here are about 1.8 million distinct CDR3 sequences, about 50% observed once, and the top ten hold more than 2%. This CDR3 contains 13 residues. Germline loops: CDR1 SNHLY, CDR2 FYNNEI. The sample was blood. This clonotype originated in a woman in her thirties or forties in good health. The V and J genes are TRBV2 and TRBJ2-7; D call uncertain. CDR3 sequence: CASSILGYYEEYF. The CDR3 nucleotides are TGTGCCAGCAGTATCTTGGGATACTACGAGGAGTACTTC.